A selection of T cell receptor beta chains follows, all from one sample in a study of CD8+ T cells in alopecia areata. TCRdb's table, derived via immunoSEQ multiplex PCR, lists solely in-frame clones and lacks some. Among 95,000 to 100,000 clones listed, roughly three fifths were seen once. The sample in question was CD8+ T cells sorted from blood, obtained at week 4, from a patient treated with tofacitinib. These TCRs come from a human donor with alopecia areata. CDR3s include the opening cysteine and the closing phenylalanine or tryptophan. The D gene is left open where the match is weak. Clone size is given for some rows only: seen once, a few or many times, or a class if the clone is expanded.

J: TRBJ1-1; V: TRBV7-9; size: few; D: NA; DNA: TGTGCCAGCAGCCGCTCGTCGAACACTGAAGCTTTCTTT; CDR3: CASSRSSNTEAFF
J: TRBJ2-4; V: TRBV5-1; size: NA; D: TRBD1; DNA: TGCGCCAGCAGCCCCGGGACAGGGGGCAGAAACATTCAGTACTTC; CDR3: CASSPGTGGRNIQYF
J: TRBJ1-1; V: TRBV29-1; size: NA; D: TRBD1; DNA: TGCAGCGGGGGGGTGGGACAGGCGACCCCTGAAGCTTTCTTT; CDR3: CSGGVGQATPEAFF
J: TRBJ1-1; V: TRBV27; size: NA; D: NA; DNA: TGTGCCAGCAGTCAGACAGCGGGCACTGAAGCTTTCTTT; CDR3: CASSQTAGTEAFF
J: TRBJ2-7; V: TRBV23-1; size: NA; D: TRBD1; DNA: TGCGCCAGCAGTCAATGGGACAGGGGCTACGAGCAGTACTTC; CDR3: CASSQWDRGYEQYF
J: TRBJ2-6; V: TRBV27; size: NA; D: NA; DNA: TGTGCCAGCAGTCCCAGCCGGTCTGGGGCCAACGTCCTGACTTTC; CDR3: CASSPSRSGANVLTF
J: TRBJ2-5; V: TRBV19; size: few; D: TRBD2; DNA: TGTGCCAGTAGAGCGGGAGGGCAAGAGACCCAGTACTTC; CDR3: CASRAGGQETQYF
J: TRBJ1-1; V: TRBV29-1; size: NA; D: NA; DNA: TGCAGCGTTGAGAGGCCGACGAACACTGAAGCTTTCTTT; CDR3: CSVERPTNTEAFF
J: TRBJ2-7; V: TRBV27; size: few; D: NA; DNA: TGTGCCAGCAGGGGGTTAGGTGACTACGAGCAGTACTTC; CDR3: CASRGLGDYEQYF
J: TRBJ2-5; V: TRBV5-6; size: NA; D: TRBD2; DNA: TGTGCCAGCAGCTTGGAGATCCGGGAGGGATACCAAGAGACCCAGTACTTC; CDR3: CASSLEIREGYQETQYF
J: TRBJ1-2; V: TRBV7-9; size: NA; D: NA; DNA: TGTGCCAGCAGCCGCGGCGGGGAAGTTTACTATGGCTACACCTTC; CDR3: CASSRGGEVYYGYTF
J: TRBJ1-4; V: TRBV27; size: once; D: NA; DNA: TGTGCCAGCAGGGGAGCTAATGAAAAACTGTTTTTT; CDR3: CASRGANEKLFF
J: TRBJ2-7; V: TRBV5-6; size: NA; D: TRBD1; DNA: TGTGCCAGCAGCCCGATTGGACAGGGGAGCTACGAGCAGTACTTC; CDR3: CASSPIGQGSYEQYF
J: TRBJ2-3; V: TRBV15; size: few; D: TRBD2; DNA: TGTGCCACCAGCTTGACCGTAGCGGGATTTGGAGATACGCAGTATTTT; CDR3: CATSLTVAGFGDTQYF
J: TRBJ1-4; V: TRBV7-9; size: NA; D: TRBD1; DNA: TGTGCCAGCAGCTCGGGCCGGACAGGGCAGGAAAAACTGTTTTTT; CDR3: CASSSGRTGQEKLFF
J: TRBJ2-1; V: TRBV27; size: NA; D: NA; DNA: TGTGCCAGCAGTTTCTCGGGCTATGAGCAGTTCTTC; CDR3: CASSFSGYEQFF
J: TRBJ2-7; V: TRBV7-2; size: NA; D: NA; DNA: TGTGCCAGCAGCTTAGAGTCCGCGGGATACGAGCAGTACTTC; CDR3: CASSLESAGYEQYF
J: TRBJ2-7; V: TRBV4-3; size: once; D: NA; DNA: TGCGCCAGCAGCCCGGACCTATTCTACGAGCAGTACTTC; CDR3: CASSPDLFYEQYF
J: TRBJ2-3; V: TRBV29-1; size: few; D: NA; DNA: TGCAGCGTTGAAGTAGAGGGGGTAGATACGCAGTATTTT; CDR3: CSVEVEGVDTQYF
J: TRBJ1-2; V: TRBV6-5; size: NA; D: NA; DNA: TGTGCCAGCAGTTACTCGGTCGGGGAGGATGGCTACACCTTC; CDR3: CASSYSVGEDGYTF
J: TRBJ2-1; V: TRBV27; size: NA; D: TRBD1; DNA: TGTGCCAGCAGTTTGACGACAGGGTTCCACAATGAGCAGTTCTTC; CDR3: CASSLTTGFHNEQFF
J: TRBJ2-7; V: TRBV28; size: few; D: NA; DNA: TGTGCCAGCAGTTCCGTGCAGGGCTACGAGCAGTACTTC; CDR3: CASSSVQGYEQYF
J: TRBJ1-5; V: TRBV4-1; size: NA; D: NA; DNA: TGCGCCAGCAGCCAAGTTGATGAACAGCCCCAGCATTTT; CDR3: CASSQVDEQPQHF
J: TRBJ2-7; V: TRBV28; size: NA; D: NA; DNA: TGTGCCAGCAGTTCCCCCCCTACCTACGAGCAGTACTTC; CDR3: CASSSPPTYEQYF
J: TRBJ2-2; V: TRBV9; size: few; D: TRBD2; DNA: TGTGCCAGCAACCCTAGCGGGAAGAGGACCGGGGAGCTGTTTTTT; CDR3: CASNPSGKRTGELFF
J: TRBJ1-2; V: TRBV23-1; size: NA; D: NA; DNA: TGCGCCAGCATTTTACAGTTAGCTAACTATGGCTACACCTTC; CDR3: CASILQLANYGYTF
J: TRBJ2-7; V: TRBV7-6; size: NA; D: TRBD2; DNA: TGTGCCAGCAGCTCGCTAGCGGGGGCCTACGAGCAGTACTTC; CDR3: CASSSLAGAYEQYF
J: TRBJ1-2; V: TRBV7-9; size: NA; D: NA; DNA: TGTGCCAGCAGCCCCCGGGACGGTTATGGCTACACCTTC; CDR3: CASSPRDGYGYTF
J: TRBJ2-7; V: TRBV5-6; size: once; D: TRBD1; DNA: TGTGCCAGCAGCACTGGACAGGACTCCTACGAGCAGTACTTC; CDR3: CASSTGQDSYEQYF
J: TRBJ2-3; V: TRBV4-3; size: few; D: NA; DNA: TGCGCCAGCAGCCAAGATAGAGGTCTTATCACAGATACGCAGTATTTT; CDR3: CASSQDRGLITDTQYF
J: TRBJ2-1; V: TRBV7-9; size: few; D: NA; DNA: TGTGCCAGCAGCTTGTCAAACTACAATGAGCAGTTCTTC; CDR3: CASSLSNYNEQFF
J: TRBJ2-7; V: TRBV7-4; size: NA; D: TRBD2; DNA: TGTGCCAGCAGGACCGCCTTAGGTGCGGGAGTATACGAGCAGTACTTC; CDR3: CASRTALGAGVYEQYF
J: TRBJ2-5; V: TRBV4-1; size: once; D: NA; DNA: TGCGCCAGCGGGTCGGGCGAGGAGACCCAGTACTTC; CDR3: CASGSGEETQYF
J: TRBJ2-6; V: TRBV2; size: NA; D: NA; DNA: TGTGCCAGCAGTGACGGGTCCTTGGGGAGGTCTGGGGCCAACGTCCTGACTTTC; CDR3: CASSDGSLGRSGANVLTF
J: TRBJ2-5; V: TRBV5-1; size: NA; D: TRBD2; DNA: TGCGCCAGCAGCCCGGGACTAGCGGGGAAAAACCAAGAGACCCAGTACTTC; CDR3: CASSPGLAGKNQETQYF
J: TRBJ2-1; V: TRBV29-1; size: NA; D: NA; DNA: TGCAGCGTTGTTGGAGCGCGGGGTGAGCAGTTCTTC; CDR3: CSVVGARGEQFF
J: TRBJ2-3; V: TRBV2; size: NA; D: NA; DNA: TGTGCCAGCAGTGAATGGCTGGGTAGCACAGATACGCAGTATTTT; CDR3: CASSEWLGSTDTQYF
J: TRBJ2-2; V: TRBV6-5; size: NA; D: TRBD1; DNA: TGTGCCAGCAGTTATGCGGGACAGGGGACCACCGGGGAGCTGTTTTTT; CDR3: CASSYAGQGTTGELFF
J: TRBJ2-5; V: TRBV9; size: NA; D: NA; DNA: TGTGCCAGCAGCGGGAGGGACACCCAAGAGACCCAGTACTTC; CDR3: CASSGRDTQETQYF
J: TRBJ1-5; V: TRBV5-1; size: few; D: NA; DNA: TGCGCCAGCAGCTTGAGAGGGAATCAGCCCCAGCATTTT; CDR3: CASSLRGNQPQHF
J: TRBJ2-7; V: TRBV5-6; size: NA; D: NA; DNA: TGTGCCAGCAGCTTGGCCCAAAACGAGCAGTACTTC; CDR3: CASSLAQNEQYF
J: TRBJ2-1; V: TRBV19; size: NA; D: NA; DNA: TGTGCCAGTAGTATTCTCTACAATGAGCAGTTCTTC; CDR3: CASSILYNEQFF
J: TRBJ1-2; V: TRBV29-1; size: NA; D: NA; DNA: TGCAGCGGGCCCGGGGGTCTACACTATGGCTACACCTTC; CDR3: CSGPGGLHYGYTF